This T cell receptor beta chain appears in the sequencing data of a study of Tregs in tolerant kidney transplant recipients (dated by TCRdb to the late 2010s). With respect to the entire study: Transplants used related donors with nonmyeloablative bone marrow transplantation; mixed chimerism was transient in the human trials. The study applied TCRbeta sequencing to find donor-specific regulatory T cells before combined kidney and bone marrow transplantation and then followed those same cells after transplant. General conclusions and limits of the study: For some patients, the PCR primers changed as time went on, which meant samples from those patients could not be compared with one another at the nucleotide level. Biological reproducibility was not directly addressed, though technical replication error appeared minimal. Because the study included only a small number of patients, the results must be confirmed in larger populations and under other immunosuppression protocols. Expanding Tregs with activated donor B cells appeared to identify the most biologically relevant and donor-specific TCRbeta repertoire. Donor-specific Treg expansion was found to exceed global Treg expansion in tolerant patients, suggesting antigen-driven rather than nonspecific expansion.

Genomic DNA was extracted from sorted cells with the QIAGEN DNeasy Blood and Tissue Kit for TCRbeta CDR3 sequencing. High-throughput TCRbeta CDR3 sequencing, which included PCR amplification with bias correction and internal controls, was done commercially through immunoSEQ. In the paper's pipeline: A unique productive TCRbeta sequence was defined by the CDR3 nucleotide sequence when primers matched, and otherwise by the CDR3 amino acid sequence together with the Vbeta and Jbeta genes. To correct sorting error, sequences shared between sorted populations at a frequency ratio of 2:1 or less were removed; the rest were assigned to the higher population. Sequences were defined as donor-reactive when expanded at least 5-fold in CFSE-low cells versus unstimulated cells and present at a frequency of at least 0.01% in CFSE-low cells. Jensen-Shannon divergence, calculated on the top 100 TCRbeta sequences ranked by frequency, was used to quantify repertoire divergence. For samples with multiple sequencing runs, sorting error was corrected in each run separately before the runs were combined. TCRdb retrieved this table from immuneACCESS and kept in-frame rearrangements only. Not all clones are present; in checked studies, unresolved V genes account for under half, and no reason is known for the remainder. The V and J calls and clone size come from that table; D and trimming were worked out from the DNA. The sample profile shows tens of thousands of clones; 93% of them were found once. The leading ten clones occupy 0.46% of the sample.

As for this clone: The clone's antigen remains unknown. No quality values exist for individual bases; no much larger clone is one base distant.

In the germline V gene (reference sequence), CDR1 corresponds to MNHEY and CDR2 to SMNVEV. The CDR3 runs 17 amino acids, cysteine and phenylalanine included. The retained sequence is limited to the CDR3, 51 bases, with the frame set at the first base. Unmatched junction bases come to 17, with V trimmed by 4 bases and J by 10 bases. Per the publication, the time point label means: blood sample drawn before combined kidney and bone marrow transplant. Unstimulated Tregs (CD4+CD25+CD127-), CD4+ non-Tregs (CD4+CD25-), CD4 and CD8 cells were FACS-sorted from thawed PBMCs. Patients were several combined kidney and bone marrow transplant recipients from the ITN036ST trial, and only these trial subjects had samples available. Healthy control blood was processed to PBMCs with a Ficoll density gradient and then cryopreserved, whereas patient PBMCs were collected both before and after transplant.

The receptor's source is a human donor who received a combined kidney and bone marrow transplant. The rearranged chain carries TRBV27 and TRBJ1-4; 8 bases in the middle match TRBD1. The sample consisted of CD4+ T cells from blood, taken before the transplant. The CDR3 protein is CASSSPARTGKLVKLFF. The DNA sequence is given as TGTGCCAGCAGTTCACCAGCGAGGACAGGGAAGTTGGTAAAACTGTTTTTT.